A single sample is the source of the 18 T cell receptor beta chains below, sequenced in a study of blood T cell repertoires in COVID-19. Assay used: immunoSEQ multiplex PCR; TCRdb lists only in-frame clones, some missing. The repertoire holds 200,000 or so clones, about 80% seen once, with more than 2.5% in the top ten. The sequenced material came from peripheral blood. The receptors originated from a woman aged 25 to 45 who had recovered from COVID-19.

The CDR3 is CASSRSGTVETQYF. The CDR3 region has the DNA TGTGCCAGCAGCCGATCCGGGACAGTTGAGACCCAGTACTTC. The chain combines TRBV3-1 (or the pseudogene TRBV3-2) with TRBJ2-5, with 7 bases that match TRBD1. The CDR3 totals 14 residues. CDR1 LGHDT and CDR2 YNNKEL come from the germline V gene (reference sequence). V was pared by 4 bases and J by 5 bases, with 7 bases of the junction left unmatched.

This sequence joins TRBV7-8 and TRBJ2-7, with 9 bases aligning to TRBD1. With V trimmed by 5 bases and J by 5 bases, 10 bases remained unmatched. Germline CDR1 and CDR2: SGHVS and FQNEAQ. This CDR3 spans 15 amino acids. Written as DNA, the CDR3 is TGTGCCAGCAGCCTGGGGGACAGGGCCAGGGACGAGCAGTACTTC. Its translation: CASSLGDRARDEQYF.

This chain joins TRBV2 and TRBJ1-1; possible D gene TRBD1, 5 bases. Germline loops: CDR1 SNHLY, CDR2 FYNNEI. The CDR3 sequence is 16 residues long. Trimming removed 4 bases from V and 1 base from J, with 16 bases in between. CDR3 sequence: CASSAPLAGPNTEAFF. The CDR3 DNA reads TGTGCCAGCAGTGCCCCCTTGGCAGGGCCGAACACTGAAGCTTTCTTT.

The chain is built from TRBV27 and TRBJ1-5; the match to TRBD1 covers 9 bases. The J segment lost 7 bases and the V segment lost 4 bases, leaving 8 bases of the junction unmatched. CDR3 size: 15 residues. Germline loops: CDR1 MNHEY, CDR2 SMNVEV (reference sequence). The CDR3 here is CASSSLGTGKQPQHF. CDR3 coding DNA: TGTGCCAGCAGTTCTCTCGGGACAGGGAAACAGCCCCAGCATTTT.

This rearrangement joins TRBV5-4 to TRBJ2-2; 7 bases are a match to TRBD1. This CDR3 is built from 14 residues. Germline-derived CDR1 and CDR2 are SGHNT and YYREEE (reference sequence). V shed 2 bases, J shed 4 bases, and the junction held 2 bases outside the gene matches. The CDR3 nucleotides are TGTGCCAGCAGCTTTCGACAGGGCACCGGGGAGCTGTTTTTT. This encodes CASSFRQGTGELFF.

This sequence joins TRBV3-1 (or the pseudogene TRBV3-2) and TRBJ2-3; 8 nucleotides match TRBD1. Germline V gives CDR1 LGHDT, CDR2 YNNKEL (reference sequence). CDR3 length equals 20 residues. V trimming: 4 bases; J trimming: 0 bases; junction bases outside the gene matches: 18. Here the CDR3 DNA reads TGTGCCAGCAGCCGCTCGAGGTGGTTGGCGGACAGGGCTAGCACAGATACGCAGTATTTT. Residues: CASSRSRWLADRASTDTQYF.

CDR3 bases: TGTGCCTGGAGTATAGAGGGGGTTCAGCCCCAGCATTTT. The encoded protein is CAWSIEGVQPQHF. The chain links TRBV30 to TRBJ1-5; a possible D gene is TRBD1 (6 bases). V was shortened by 2 bases and J by 6 bases, with 11 bases between the two germline ends. This CDR3 is built from 13 residues. Germline V gives CDR1 GTSNPN, CDR2 SVGIG (reference sequence).

This chain connects TRBV27 to TRBJ2-7; 7 nucleotides agree with TRBD2. V trimming: 4 bases; J trimming: 4 bases; junction bases outside the gene matches: 4. CDR3 length: 13 amino acids. Germline V gene lookup returns CDR1 MNHEY and CDR2 SMNVEV (reference sequence). This CDR3 is CASSSPGGYEQYF. The CDR3 DNA reads as TGTGCCAGCAGTTCCCCGGGGGGATACGAGCAGTACTTC.

The chain combines TRBV27 with TRBJ1-3; D perhaps matches TRBD1 (5 bases). V dropped 9 bases and J dropped 2 bases, with 8 bases sitting between them. The CDR3 extends over 12 amino acids. Germline V lookup: CDR1 MNHEY, CDR2 SMNVEV (reference sequence). CDR3 nucleotides: TGTGCCAGACAGGCCACTGGAAACACCATATATTTT. Protein sequence: CARQATGNTIYF.

The V gene is TRBV19, the J gene TRBJ2-6, with D perhaps matching TRBD1 (6 bases). V gave up 5 bases and J gave up 4 bases, with 18 bases separating them. The CDR3 length is 17 residues. Germline V gene sequence: CDR1 LNHDA, CDR2 SQIVND (reference sequence). This CDR3 is CASSAGDALPGANVLTF. CDR3 coding DNA: TGTGCCAGTAGTGCAGGGGACGCCCTCCCGGGGGCCAACGTCCTGACTTTC.

This chain connects TRBV15 to TRBJ1-3; D is perhaps TRBD1 (6 bases). The CDR3 consists of 16 residues. The germline gives CDR1 LNHNV, CDR2 YYDKDF (reference sequence). V was shortened by 0 bases and J by 2 bases, with 11 bases between the two germline ends. CDR3 DNA sequence: TGTGCCACCAGCAGAGATGGGACAAATACTGGAAACACCATATATTTT. Protein: CATSRDGTNTGNTIYF.

The gene calls are TRBV5-4 and TRBJ2-7; 12 positions match TRBD2. Trimming took 2 bases from V and 5 from J; bases not matched to a gene: 5. The CDR3 sequence is 15 residues long. CDR1 and CDR2 (germline): SGHNT, YYREEE (reference sequence). The CDR3 is CASSFRLAGVDEQYF. The CDR3 DNA is TGTGCCAGCAGCTTCCGACTAGCGGGAGTCGACGAGCAGTACTTC.

This clone was counted a few times. V is TRBV6-4 and J is TRBJ1-4, with 7 nucleotides matching TRBD1. CDR3 length: 16 residues. V gave up 0 bases and J gave up 6 bases; unmatched junction bases: 7. Germline V gene data show CDR1 as MRHNA and CDR2 as SNTAGT. The CDR3 region is CASSDSSDRVDEKLFF. The CDR3 bases are TGTGCCAGCAGTGACTCAAGTGACAGGGTGGATGAAAAACTGTTTTTT.

CDR3 sequence (DNA): TGTGCCAGCAGCTTAAATACGGGAAGCGGCTACACCTTC. This sequence encodes CASSLNTGSGYTF. The chain joins TRBV7-3 to TRBJ1-2; the D is unclear. The CDR3 sequence is 13 residues long. V dropped 1 base and J dropped 8 bases, with 11 bases sitting between them. CDR1 SGHTA and CDR2 FQGTGA come from the germline V gene.

The rearrangement uses TRBV24-1 and TRBJ2-2; the match to TRBD2 covers 11 bases. CDR1 and CDR2 (germline): KGHDR, SFDVKD. The CDR3 has 16 amino acids. J gave up 1 base and V 3 bases, and 0 bases lay outside the gene matches. CDR3 protein: CATSDGLAGNTGELFF. DNA of the CDR3: TGTGCCACCAGTGATGGACTAGCGGGGAACACCGGGGAGCTGTTTTTT.

This clone was observed once. This rearrangement joins TRBV24-1 to TRBJ2-3; D gene uncertain. Trimming left V 3 bases short and J 2 bases short, with 11 bases between. The CDR3 runs 15 residues. Germline loops: CDR1 KGHDR, CDR2 SFDVKD. CDR3 nucleotide sequence: TGTGCCACCAGTGATCGGAAGGAGAACACAGATACGCAGTATTTT. It specifies CATSDRKENTDTQYF.

V usage is TRBV28 and J usage is TRBJ2-2; 12 nucleotides align to TRBD1. The germline V gene encodes CDR1 MDHEN and CDR2 SYDVKM. This CDR3 has 16 amino acids. After removal of 3 bases from V and 8 bases from J, the junction contained 7 bases not matched to a gene. The CDR3 sequence: CASSFRDRGLLGELFF. The CDR3 nucleotides read TGTGCCAGCAGTTTCCGGGACAGGGGGCTTTTAGGGGAGCTGTTTTTT.

This chain joins TRBV18 and TRBJ1-1; a possible D gene is TRBD1 (6 bases). Per the germline V gene, CDR1 is KGHSH and CDR2 is LQKENI. The ends were cut back, 6 bases at V and 1 base at J, with 15 bases in the middle. The CDR3 length is 15 residues. The CDR3 reads CASSRGGAGNTEAFF. The CDR3, as DNA: TGTGCCAGCTCCCGTGGGGGCGCGGGGAACACTGAAGCTTTCTTT.